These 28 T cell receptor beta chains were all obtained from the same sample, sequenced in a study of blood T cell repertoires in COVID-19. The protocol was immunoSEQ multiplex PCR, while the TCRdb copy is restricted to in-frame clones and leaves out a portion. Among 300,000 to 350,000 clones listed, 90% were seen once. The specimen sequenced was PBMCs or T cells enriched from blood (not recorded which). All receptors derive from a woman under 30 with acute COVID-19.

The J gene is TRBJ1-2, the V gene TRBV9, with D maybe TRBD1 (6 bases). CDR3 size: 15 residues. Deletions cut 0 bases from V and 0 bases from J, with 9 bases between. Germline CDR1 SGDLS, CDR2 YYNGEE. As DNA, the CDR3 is TGTGCCAGCAGCGTAGGACAGGATACTAACTATGGCTACACCTTC. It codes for CASSVGQDTNYGYTF.

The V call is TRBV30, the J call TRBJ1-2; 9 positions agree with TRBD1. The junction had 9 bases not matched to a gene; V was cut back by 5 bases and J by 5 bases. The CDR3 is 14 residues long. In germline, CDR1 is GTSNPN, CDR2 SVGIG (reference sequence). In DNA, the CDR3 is TGTGCCTGGGCGGCCCGGGACAGGGATTATGGCTACACCTTC. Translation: CAWAARDRDYGYTF.

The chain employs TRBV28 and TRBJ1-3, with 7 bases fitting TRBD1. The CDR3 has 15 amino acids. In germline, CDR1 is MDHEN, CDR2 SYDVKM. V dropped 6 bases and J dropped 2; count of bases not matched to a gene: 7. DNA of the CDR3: TGTGCCAGCAGCCTGGATGACAGGGCTGGAAACACCATATATTTT. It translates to CASSLDDRAGNTIYF. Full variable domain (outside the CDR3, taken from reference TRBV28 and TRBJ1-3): DVKVTQSSRYLVKRTGEKVFLECVQDMDHENMFWYRQDPGLGLRLIYFSYDVKMKEKGDIPEGYSVSREKKERFSLILESASTNQTSMYLCASSLDDRAGNTIYFGEGSWLTVV.

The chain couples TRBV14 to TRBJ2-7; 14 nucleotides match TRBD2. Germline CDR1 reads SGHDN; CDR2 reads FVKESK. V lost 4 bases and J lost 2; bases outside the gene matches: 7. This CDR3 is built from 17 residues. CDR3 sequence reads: CASSPRLAGGPPYEQYF. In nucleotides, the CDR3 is TGTGCCAGCAGCCCCCGACTAGCGGGAGGGCCGCCCTACGAGCAGTACTTC.

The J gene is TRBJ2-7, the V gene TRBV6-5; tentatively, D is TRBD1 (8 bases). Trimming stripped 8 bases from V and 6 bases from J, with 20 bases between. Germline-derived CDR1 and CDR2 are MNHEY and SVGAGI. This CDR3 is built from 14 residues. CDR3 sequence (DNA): TGTGCCAGCTCCCAGGACAGGGTAGCGGGCGAGCAGTACTTC. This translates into CASSQDRVAGEQYF.

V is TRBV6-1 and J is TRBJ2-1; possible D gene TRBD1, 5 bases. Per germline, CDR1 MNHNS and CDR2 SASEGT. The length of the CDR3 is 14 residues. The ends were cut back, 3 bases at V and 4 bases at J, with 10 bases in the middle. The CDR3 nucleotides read TGTGCCAGCAGTGAGTGGCAGGGATACAATGAGCAGTTCTTC. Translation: CASSEWQGYNEQFF.

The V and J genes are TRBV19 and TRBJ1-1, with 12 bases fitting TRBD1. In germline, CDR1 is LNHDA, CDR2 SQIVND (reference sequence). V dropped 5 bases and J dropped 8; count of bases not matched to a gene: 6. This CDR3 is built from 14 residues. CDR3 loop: CASSFGTGGAEAFF. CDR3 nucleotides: TGTGCCAGTAGTTTCGGGACAGGGGGCGCGGAAGCTTTCTTT.

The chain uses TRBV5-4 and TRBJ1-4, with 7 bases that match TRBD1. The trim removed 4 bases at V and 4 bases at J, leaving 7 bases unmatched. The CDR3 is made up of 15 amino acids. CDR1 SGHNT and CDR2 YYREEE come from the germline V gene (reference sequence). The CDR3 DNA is TGTGCCAGCAGCCCCTCGGGACAGATTAATGAAAAACTGTTTTTT. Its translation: CASSPSGQINEKLFF.

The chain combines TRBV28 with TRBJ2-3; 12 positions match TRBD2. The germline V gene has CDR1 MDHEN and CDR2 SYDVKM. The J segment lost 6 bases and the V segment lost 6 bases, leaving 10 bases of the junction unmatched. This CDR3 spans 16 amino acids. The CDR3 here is CASRPSSGRAGDTQYF. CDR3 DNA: TGTGCCAGCAGACCATCTAGCGGGAGGGCGGGGGATACGCAGTATTTT.

In DNA, the CDR3 is TGTGCCAGCAGGACCTTTTCGGGGGGGGGAGACACTGAAGCTTTCTTT. This translates into CASRTFSGGGDTEAFF. The chain is built from TRBV28 and TRBJ1-1; tentative D call: TRBD1 (5 bases). The V gene lost 6 bases and the J gene lost 3 bases, with 20 bases spanning the gap. The V gene's germline CDR1 is MDHEN and CDR2 SYDVKM. The CDR3 totals 16 residues.

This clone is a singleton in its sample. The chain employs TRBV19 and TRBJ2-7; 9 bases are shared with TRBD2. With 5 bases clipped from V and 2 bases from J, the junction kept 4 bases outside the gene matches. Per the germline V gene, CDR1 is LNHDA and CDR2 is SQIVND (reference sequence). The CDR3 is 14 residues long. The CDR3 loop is CASSFSGSPYEQYF. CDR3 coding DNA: TGTGCCAGTAGTTTTAGCGGGAGCCCCTACGAGCAGTACTTC.

CDR3 amino acids: CASSPDRSNQPQHF. The DNA for the CDR3 is TGTGCCAGCAGCCCAGACAGGTCCAATCAGCCCCAGCATTTT. The V and J genes are TRBV7-2 and TRBJ1-5, with a tentative D call TRBD1 (6 bases). Trimming took 5 bases from V and 3 from J, leaving 11 bases between them. Germline assignment: CDR1 SGHTA and CDR2 FQGNSA. The CDR3 contains 14 residues. The full variable domain, its missing parts supplied by reference TRBV7-2 and TRBJ1-5, is GAGVSQSPSNKVTEKGKDVELRCDPISGHTALYWYRQSLGQGLEFLIYFQGNSAPDKSGLPSDRFSAERTGGSVSTLTIQRTQQEDSAVYLCASSPDRSNQPQHFGDGTRLSIL.

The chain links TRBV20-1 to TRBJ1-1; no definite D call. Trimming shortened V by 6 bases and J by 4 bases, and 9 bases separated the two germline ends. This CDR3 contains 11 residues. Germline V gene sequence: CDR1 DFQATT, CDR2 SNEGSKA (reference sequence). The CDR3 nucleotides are TGCAGTGCAAGTATTCGCACTGAAGCTTTCTTT. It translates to CSASIRTEAFF.

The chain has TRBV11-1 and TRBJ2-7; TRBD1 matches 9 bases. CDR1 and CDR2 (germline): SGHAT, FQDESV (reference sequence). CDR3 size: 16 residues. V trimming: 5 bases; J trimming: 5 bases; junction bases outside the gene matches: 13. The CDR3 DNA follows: TGTGCCAGCAGCCCCCTCCCGGGACAGGGATCGGACGAGCAGTACTTC. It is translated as CASSPLPGQGSDEQYF.

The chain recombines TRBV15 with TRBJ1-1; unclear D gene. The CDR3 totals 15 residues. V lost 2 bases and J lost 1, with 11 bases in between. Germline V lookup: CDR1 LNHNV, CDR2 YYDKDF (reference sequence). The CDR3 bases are TGTGCCACCAGCAGAACGAGGGAACAGAACACTGAAGCTTTCTTT. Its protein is CATSRTREQNTEAFF.

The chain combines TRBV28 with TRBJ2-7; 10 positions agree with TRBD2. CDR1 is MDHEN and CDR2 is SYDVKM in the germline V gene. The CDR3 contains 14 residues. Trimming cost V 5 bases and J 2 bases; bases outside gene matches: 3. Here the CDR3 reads CASSLAGAAYEQYF. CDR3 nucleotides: TGTGCCAGCAGTCTAGCGGGAGCGGCCTACGAGCAGTACTTC.

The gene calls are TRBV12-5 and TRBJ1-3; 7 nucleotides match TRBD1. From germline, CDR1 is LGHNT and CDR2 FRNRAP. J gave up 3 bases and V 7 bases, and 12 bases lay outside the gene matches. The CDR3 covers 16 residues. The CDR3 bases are TGTGCTAGTGCCGAACCCGACAGGGCATATGGAAACACCATATATTTT. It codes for CASAEPDRAYGNTIYF.

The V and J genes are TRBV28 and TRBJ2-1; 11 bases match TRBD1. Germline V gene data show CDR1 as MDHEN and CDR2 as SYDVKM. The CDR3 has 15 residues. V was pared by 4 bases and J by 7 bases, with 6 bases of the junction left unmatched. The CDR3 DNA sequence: TGTGCCAGCAGTTCTGGACAGGGGGCTCTGAATGAGCAGTTCTTC. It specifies CASSSGQGALNEQFF.

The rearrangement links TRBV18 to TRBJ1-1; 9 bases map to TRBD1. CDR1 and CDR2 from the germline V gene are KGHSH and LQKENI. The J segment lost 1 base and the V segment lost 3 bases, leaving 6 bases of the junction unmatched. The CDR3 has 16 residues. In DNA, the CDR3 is TGTGCCAGCTCACCGTGGACAGGGGATAAGAACACTGAAGCTTTCTTT. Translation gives CASSPWTGDKNTEAFF.

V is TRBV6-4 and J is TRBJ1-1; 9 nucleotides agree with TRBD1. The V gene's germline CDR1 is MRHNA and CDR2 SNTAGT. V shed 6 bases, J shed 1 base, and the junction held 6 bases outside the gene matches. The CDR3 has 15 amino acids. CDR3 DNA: TGTGCCAGCAGACTCCGGACAGGGGAGAACACTGAAGCTTTCTTT. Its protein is CASRLRTGENTEAFF.

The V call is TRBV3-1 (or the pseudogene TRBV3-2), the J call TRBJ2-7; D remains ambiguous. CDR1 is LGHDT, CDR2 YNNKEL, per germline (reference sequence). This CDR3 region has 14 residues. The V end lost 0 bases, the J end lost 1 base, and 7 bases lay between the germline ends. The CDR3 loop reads CASSQEGRSYEQYF. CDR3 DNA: TGTGCCAGCAGCCAAGAGGGCAGATCCTACGAGCAGTACTTC.

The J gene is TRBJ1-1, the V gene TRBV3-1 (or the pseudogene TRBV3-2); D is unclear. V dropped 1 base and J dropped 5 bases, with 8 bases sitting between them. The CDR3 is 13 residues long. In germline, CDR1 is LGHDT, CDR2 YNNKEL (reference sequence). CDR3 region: CASSQVEGTEAFF. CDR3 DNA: TGTGCCAGCAGCCAAGTGGAGGGAACTGAAGCTTTCTTT.

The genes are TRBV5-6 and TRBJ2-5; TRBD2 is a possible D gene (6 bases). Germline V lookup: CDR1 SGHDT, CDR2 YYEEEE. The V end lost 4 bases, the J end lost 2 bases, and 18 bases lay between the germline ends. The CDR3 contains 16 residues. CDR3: CASSLGVGGSQETQYF. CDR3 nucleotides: TGTGCCAGCAGCCTAGGGGTGGGAGGCTCGCAAGAGACCCAGTACTTC.

The CDR3 DNA is TGTGCCAGCAGCTTTACAGTAGCGGGAGGGCCTTTCTTC. It encodes CASSFTVAGGPFF. The V gene is TRBV11-2, the J gene TRBJ2-1, with 11 bases lining up with TRBD2. J lost 16 bases, V lost 3 bases, and 8 bases had no gene match. CDR3 length equals 13 residues. CDR1 and CDR2 (germline): SGHAT, FQNNGV.

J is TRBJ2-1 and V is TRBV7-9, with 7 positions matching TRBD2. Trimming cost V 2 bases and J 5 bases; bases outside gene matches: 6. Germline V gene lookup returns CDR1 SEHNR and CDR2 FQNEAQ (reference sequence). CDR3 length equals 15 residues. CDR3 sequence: CASSLNSAGDNEQFF. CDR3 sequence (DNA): TGTGCCAGCAGCTTAAATTCGGCGGGAGACAATGAGCAGTTCTTC.

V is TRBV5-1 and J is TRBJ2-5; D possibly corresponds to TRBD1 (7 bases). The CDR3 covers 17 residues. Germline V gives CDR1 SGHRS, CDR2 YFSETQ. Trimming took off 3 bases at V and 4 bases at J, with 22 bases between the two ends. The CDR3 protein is CASSSTGIASGGETQYF. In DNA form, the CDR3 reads TGCGCCAGCAGCTCGACAGGGATAGCGTCCGGGGGAGAGACCCAGTACTTC.

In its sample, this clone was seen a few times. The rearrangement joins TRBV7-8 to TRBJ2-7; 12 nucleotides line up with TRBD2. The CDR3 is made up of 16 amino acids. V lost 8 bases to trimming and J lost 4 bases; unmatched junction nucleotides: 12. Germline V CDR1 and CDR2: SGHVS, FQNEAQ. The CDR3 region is CASGGNLAGGMYEQYF. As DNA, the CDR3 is TGTGCCAGCGGGGGAAACCTAGCGGGAGGGATGTACGAGCAGTACTTC.

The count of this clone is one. The CDR3, as DNA: TGTGCCAGCAGCCACGATAGCGGGATGATAGGGAATGAGCAGTTCTTC. Its protein is CASSHDSGMIGNEQFF. This chain links TRBV7-3 with TRBJ2-1, with 8 bases identical to TRBD2. With V trimmed by 5 bases and J by 7 bases, 13 bases remained unmatched. Per the germline V gene, CDR1 is SGHTA and CDR2 is FQGTGA. The CDR3 covers 16 residues.